This TCR beta chain came from a study of early T cells in non-severe SARS-CoV-2 infection. Looking at the study overall: The chains were unpaired, and the sequenced material was bulk RNA from unsorted whole blood.

As part of library construction, unique molecular identifiers were attached to individual cDNA molecules. TCRdb re-analysed the 5' RACE reads in MiXCR, keeping a single row per CDR3 protein. The sample consists of some 57,000 distinct CDR3 sequences, approximately 9.9% of them appearing once. CDR1 is LGHDT, CDR2 YNNKEL, per germline (reference sequence). The V gene lost 0 bases and the J gene lost 2 bases, with 14 bases spanning the gap. The CDR3 loop spans 16 amino acids. The sequence came from an adult who was a healthcare worker with PCR-confirmed SARS-CoV-2 infection or an uninfected control (not recorded which). The specimen sequenced was whole blood. The chain combines TRBV3-1 with TRBJ2-7, with D perhaps TRBD2 (6 bases). The CDR3 loop is CASSQDLGRGPYEQYF. CDR3 coding DNA: TGTGCCAGCAGCCAAGATCTAGGGCGGGGTCCCTACGAGCAGTACTTC.